A single sample is the source of the 3 T cell receptor beta chains below, sequenced in a study of a mutant IDH1 vaccine in newly diagnosed glioma. Repertoires were generated with immunoSEQ multiplex PCR, while TCRdb's copy carries only in-frame clones and drops some. The table includes 70,000 to 100,000 clones, about 91% detected once. Time point here: week 5, during vaccination. What each vaccine dose contained was 300 ug of mutant IDH1 20-mer peptide, accompanied by topical imiquimod. These TCRs are of unknown antigen specificity. The sequenced sample was PBMCs, obtained from a glioma patient whose treatment included an IDH1 peptide vaccine. The receptor set was obtained from a woman aged 45-60 years with glioma.

The rearrangement links TRBV2 to TRBJ2-3; 9 nucleotides line up with TRBD1. This CDR3 is built from 15 residues. CDR1 is SNHLY and CDR2 is FYNNEI in the germline V gene. The V segment lost 6 bases and the J segment 3 bases; nucleotides outside the gene matches: 7. The CDR3 sequence: CASRRQGGGTDTQYF. CDR3 sequence (DNA): TGTGCCAGCAGGCGACAGGGGGGAGGGACAGATACGCAGTATTTT. Together with reference TRBV2 and TRBJ2-3, the CDR3 gives the full variable domain: EPEVTQTPSHQVTQMGQEVILRCVPISNHLYFYWYRQILGQKVEFLVSFYNNEISEKSEIFDDQFSVERPDGSNFTLKIRSTKLEDSAMYFCASRRQGGGTDTQYFGPGTRLTVL.

Here the CDR3 DNA reads TGTGCCAGCAGGCCGGGACAGGGACGGGGGTCACCCCTCCACTTT. Its protein product is CASRPGQGRGSPLHF. This chain joins TRBV28 and TRBJ1-6; 9 nucleotides agree with TRBD1. Germline CDR1 MDHEN, CDR2 SYDVKM. The CDR3 contains 15 residues. Trimming at V came to 6 bases and at J to 10 bases, leaving 10 bases not matched to a gene.

This sequence joins TRBV27 and TRBJ2-1, with 7 positions matching TRBD1. The trim removed 5 bases at V and 8 bases at J, leaving 6 bases unmatched. The CDR3 spans 13 residues. The germline gives CDR1 MNHEY, CDR2 SMNVEV (reference sequence). The CDR3 here is CASSHRQGDEQFF. The CDR3 DNA sequence: TGTGCCAGCAGTCATCGCCAGGGGGATGAGCAGTTCTTC.